The 7 T cell receptor beta chains below come from one sample, sequenced in a study of spatial heterogeneity in lung cancer. Time point in this sample: sample taken at primary tumor resection. Study-wide results and limits: Counts of expanded alpha and beta TCRs within tumors tracked the tumor nonsynonymous mutation count.

Their recognized antigens are unknown. TCRdb re-called the 5' RACE reads with MiXCR, one entry per CDR3 protein. The sample includes some 3,800 distinct CDR3 sequences, around a tenth of them seen just once. Sequencing was performed on lung tumor tissue, taken at surgery. The receptor set was obtained from a male donor with early-stage non-small cell lung cancer.

Points on this clonotype: This beta chain is an off-target read within a library intended for alpha chains, so its frequency means little. The rearrangement links TRBV5-4 to TRBJ1-1, with 8 bases aligning to TRBD1. The V and J ends lost 1 base and 1 base, in that order; junction bases with no gene match: 3. Germline V gene sequence: CDR1 SGHNT, CDR2 YYREEE (reference sequence). The CDR3 sequence is 15 residues long. In DNA, the CDR3 is TGTGCCAGCAGCTTGTGGGGGACAGGGAACACTGAAGCTTTCTTT. It encodes CASSLWGTGNTEAFF.

This clonotype has more than one count but fewer than ten. Being off target in a library aimed at alpha chains, this beta chain has a size of little meaning. This chain connects TRBV30 to TRBJ1-2, with D tentatively TRBD1 (6 bases). Trimming shortened V by 2 bases and J by 4 bases, and 8 bases separated the two germline ends. This CDR3 has 12 residues. Looked up from germline, CDR1 is GTSNPN and CDR2 is SVGIG (reference sequence). CDR3 sequence: CAWSQGGYGYTF. The CDR3 DNA reads TGTGCCTGGAGTCAAGGGGGCTATGGCTACACCTTC.

In its sample, this clonotype ranks as medium-sized. Found in a library prepared for alpha chains, this beta chain is an off-target read, and its abundance has little meaning. V is TRBV7-2 and J is TRBJ2-6, with TRBD2 identical over 9 bases. V shed 1 base and J 0 bases; nucleotides not matched to a gene: 4. This CDR3 comprises 18 residues. CDR1 and CDR2 from the germline V gene are SGHTA and FQGNSA. DNA for the CDR3: TGTGCCAGCAGCTTAGTTGGCGGGGGGGCCTCTGGGGCCAACGTCCTGACTTTC. This gives the protein CASSLVGGGASGANVLTF.

This clonotype was counted many times. This beta chain is a stray read from a library made for alpha chains; its abundance is not meaningful. The CDR3 here is CASTKWYRDNEQFF. Here the CDR3 DNA reads TGTGCCAGCACCAAGTGGTATAGGGATAATGAGCAGTTCTTC. This sequence joins TRBV7-2 and TRBJ2-1; D remains ambiguous. This CDR3 region has 14 residues. The V end was cut by 7 bases, the J end by 7 bases, with 17 bases between. Germline CDR1 and CDR2: SGHTA and FQGNSA.

This clonotype was detected a few times. Since the library was made to target alpha chains, this beta chain is a stray read and its abundance is not meaningful. The chain couples TRBV7-6 to TRBJ2-3; D is undetermined. The V gene lost 2 bases and the J gene lost 0 bases, with 9 bases spanning the gap. Germline assignment: CDR1 SGHVS and CDR2 FNYEAQ. The CDR3 sequence is 15 residues long. CDR3 sequence reads: CASSLRPSSTDTQYF. The CDR3 coding sequence is TGTGCCAGCAGCTTAAGGCCTTCTAGCACAGATACGCAGTATTTT.

A remark on this clonotype: This beta chain came through as a stray read in a library set up for alpha chains, and its size says little. The chain recombines TRBV6-1 with TRBJ2-1, with 10 bases fitting TRBD2. CDR1 is MNHNS, CDR2 SASEGT, per germline. The CDR3 has 18 residues. V trimming: 4 bases; J trimming: 0 bases; junction bases outside the gene matches: 9. DNA for the CDR3: TGTGCCAGCAGTGGACGATGGACTAGCGGAAGCTCCTACAATGAGCAGTTCTTC. This codes for CASSGRWTSGSSYNEQFF.

About this clonotype itself: This beta chain came through as a stray read in a library set up for alpha chains, and its size says little. The chain links TRBV7-2 to TRBJ1-6, with D perhaps TRBD1 (5 bases). The germline V gene encodes CDR1 SGHTA and CDR2 FQGNSA. Trimming left V 5 bases short and J 9 bases short, with 17 bases between. The CDR3 covers 15 residues. The CDR3 bases are TGTGCCAGCAGCGCGGGACGCTGGGGGACTTCACCCCTCCACTTT. It is translated as CASSAGRWGTSPLHF.